This TCR beta chain came from a study of blood T cell repertoires in COVID-19. Produced via immunoSEQ multiplex PCR; TCRdb's table is partial and in-frame only. The sample lists some 150,000 clones; about 88% were seen once. CDR1 and CDR2 (germline): SGHNT, YENEEA. The V segment lost 5 bases and the J segment 4 bases; nucleotides outside the gene matches: 7. The CDR3 loop spans 15 amino acids. The clonotype comes from a woman aged 80 or older in a cohort sampled during active or convalescent COVID-19. The chain couples TRBV11-3 to TRBJ2-2; 7 bases match TRBD2. Sequencing was performed on peripheral blood. The CDR3 DNA reads as TGTGCCAGCAGCACATCCGGGACTACCACCGGGGAGCTGTTTTTT. As protein: CASSTSGTTTGELFF.